This T cell receptor (beta chain) was captured in a study of T cells in localized non-small cell lung cancer. General study points: A median about 54 of the top 100 tumor clones appeared in adjacent lung. Uninvolved adjacent lung had higher T cell clonality than tumor and all other tissues. Sequencing involved a lone tumor region, leaving heterogeneity possible.

The protocol was immunoSEQ multiplex PCR, while the TCRdb copy is restricted to in-frame clones and leaves out a portion. The repertoire consists of roughly 86,000 clones, with just under 85% occurring once and the leading ten covering roughly 3%. Concerning this clone itself: What it recognizes is unknown.

After removal of 6 bases from V and 5 bases from J, the junction contained 8 bases not matched to a gene. The CDR3 has 14 residues. The germline gives CDR1 MNHEY, CDR2 SMNVEV (reference sequence). The chain links TRBV27 to TRBJ2-7, with 9 bases fitting TRBD1. This TCR came from a man aged 40-75 years with stage I lung adenocarcinoma. The source material was peripheral blood, sampled before any cancer treatment. Here the CDR3 DNA reads TGTGCCAGCAGCGAACACCGGACAGGGGACGAGCAGTACTTC. The encoded protein is CASSEHRTGDEQYF.